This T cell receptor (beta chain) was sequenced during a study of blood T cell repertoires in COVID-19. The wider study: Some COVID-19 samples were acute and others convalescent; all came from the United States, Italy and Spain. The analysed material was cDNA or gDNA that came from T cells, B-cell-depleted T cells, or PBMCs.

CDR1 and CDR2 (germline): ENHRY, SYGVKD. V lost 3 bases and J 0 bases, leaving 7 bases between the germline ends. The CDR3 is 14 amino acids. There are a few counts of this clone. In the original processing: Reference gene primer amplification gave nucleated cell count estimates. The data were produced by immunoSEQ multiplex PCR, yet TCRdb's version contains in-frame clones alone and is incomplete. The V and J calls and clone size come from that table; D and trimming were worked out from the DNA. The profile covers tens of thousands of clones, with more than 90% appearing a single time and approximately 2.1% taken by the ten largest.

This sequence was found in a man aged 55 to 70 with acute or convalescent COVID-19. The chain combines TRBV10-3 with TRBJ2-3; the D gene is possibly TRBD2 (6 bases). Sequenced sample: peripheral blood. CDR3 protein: CAISDGTSTDTQYF. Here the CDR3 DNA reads TGTGCCATCAGTGATGGGACTAGCACAGATACGCAGTATTTT.